The next 23 T cell receptor beta chains were all read from a single sample in a study of blood T cell repertoires in COVID-19. Profiled with immunoSEQ multiplex PCR; TCRdb holds only in-frame clones, not every one. The sample carries 220,000 or so clones, around 83% recorded once. The specimen was peripheral blood. The receptors derive from a woman in her fifties or sixties with COVID-19, enrolled during active disease.

The chain recombines TRBV6-2 or TRBV6-3 with TRBJ1-2; 7 bases align to TRBD1. V shed 2 bases and J 2 bases; nucleotides not matched to a gene: 5. Germline V gives CDR1 MNHEY, CDR2 SVGEGT. This CDR3 comprises 15 residues. The CDR3 sequence is CASSYPQGGNYGYTF. The CDR3 DNA is TGTGCCAGCAGTTACCCCCAGGGGGGCAACTATGGCTACACCTTC.

V is TRBV19 and J is TRBJ2-1; 12 bases are shared with TRBD2. Germline V lookup: CDR1 LNHDA, CDR2 SQIVND (reference sequence). The CDR3 consists of 17 residues. Trimming cost V 5 bases and J 6 bases; bases outside gene matches: 11. This CDR3 is CASSPLAGGLGGNEQFF. As DNA, the CDR3 is TGTGCCAGTAGTCCCCTAGCGGGGGGGTTAGGGGGCAATGAGCAGTTCTTC. Together with reference TRBV19 and TRBJ2-1, the CDR3 gives the full variable domain: DGGITQSPKYLFRKEGQNVTLSCEQNLNHDAMYWYRQDPGQGLRLIYYSQIVNDFQKGDIAEGYSVSREKKESFPLTVTSAQKNPTAFYLCASSPLAGGLGGNEQFFGPGTRLTVL.

The CDR3 DNA is TGTGCCAGCAGCCAACTGGGGGGGGGCGAATCAGATACGCAGTATTTT. It encodes CASSQLGGGESDTQYF. V usage is TRBV3-1 (or the pseudogene TRBV3-2) and J usage is TRBJ2-3; TRBD2 is a possible D gene (7 bases). With 2 bases removed from V and 4 bases from J, the gap between germline ends came to 16 bases. CDR1 and CDR2 (germline): LGHDT, YNNKEL (reference sequence). This CDR3 region has 16 residues.

The rearrangement joins TRBV11-2 to TRBJ1-5; D remains ambiguous. CDR1 and CDR2 (germline): SGHAT, FQNNGV. The CDR3 runs to 15 residues. V lost 1 base, J lost 5 bases, and 12 bases lay in between. The CDR3 nucleotides read TGTGCCAGCAGCTTAGGCGCGAAGAACGATCAGCCCCAGCATTTT. It translates to CASSLGAKNDQPQHF.

This chain joins TRBV10-3 and TRBJ1-1; maybe TRBD1 (6 bases). The germline V gene has CDR1 ENHRY and CDR2 SYGVKD. There are 15 residues in the CDR3. V lost 2 bases, J lost 4 bases, and 14 bases lay in between. The CDR3 bases are TGTGCCATCAGTGAGCCTAACGGGGGGGCCACTGAAGCTTTCTTT. As protein: CAISEPNGGATEAFF.

The rearrangement uses TRBV27 and TRBJ2-7; a possible D gene is TRBD2 (6 bases). Germline CDR1 and CDR2: MNHEY and SMNVEV (reference sequence). CDR3 length: 14 amino acids. Trimming left V 4 bases short and J 0 bases short, with 10 bases between. CDR3 region: CASSSGGASYEQYF. Written as DNA, the CDR3 is TGTGCCAGCAGTTCTGGAGGGGCCTCCTACGAGCAGTACTTC.

V and J are TRBV3-1 (or the pseudogene TRBV3-2) and TRBJ1-1, with 11 bases that match TRBD1. CDR1 LGHDT and CDR2 YNNKEL come from the germline V gene (reference sequence). V shed 3 bases and J 7 bases; nucleotides not matched to a gene: 7. The CDR3 is 15 residues long. Written as DNA, the CDR3 is TGTGCCAGCAGCCAGAGGACAGGGGGCCGAGGTGAAGCTTTCTTT. Translated, it gives CASSQRTGGRGEAFF.

This clone came up once. The J gene is TRBJ2-1, the V gene TRBV21-1; the table assigns TRBD1, which was not confirmed against the DNA. TRBV21-1 is a pseudogene. The CDR3 loop spans 18 amino acids. CDR3 coding DNA: TGTGCCAGCAGCAAAAAACCGGGACAGGGGGCGTCCGGGGATGAGCAGTTCTTC. Residues: CASSKKPGQGASGDEQFF.

The genes are TRBV4-1 and TRBJ1-1, with a possible D match to TRBD1 (5 bases). CDR1 is MGHRA, CDR2 YSYEKL, per germline. CDR3 length: 14 residues. V gave up 4 bases and J gave up 6 bases, with 15 bases separating them. In DNA form, the CDR3 reads TGCGCCAGCAGCCTCAGGGCACTCGTTGCTGAAGCTTTCTTT. Encoded protein: CASSLRALVAEAFF.

V and J are TRBV11-2 and TRBJ2-7; no clear D. Trimming took 4 bases from V and 6 from J, leaving 16 bases between them. The CDR3 loop spans 14 amino acids. The germline CDR1 and CDR2 sequences are SGHAT and FQNNGV. The CDR3 DNA sequence: TGTGCCAGCAGCTCCCTCCTAGGAAGAGGCGAGCAGTACGTC. It translates to CASSSLLGRGEQYV.

The rearrangement uses TRBV30 and TRBJ1-2; D not resolved. Germline lookup yields CDR1 GTSNPN and CDR2 SVGIG (reference sequence). V lost 4 bases and J 3 bases, leaving 6 bases between the germline ends. The CDR3 runs to 11 residues. CDR3 region: CAWKIYYGYTF. The CDR3 nucleotides are TGTGCCTGGAAAATATACTATGGCTACACCTTC.

DNA of the CDR3: TGTGCCAGCAAGCCCCTACAGGGCAACAATGAGCAGTTCTTC. It specifies CASKPLQGNNEQFF. V usage is TRBV27 and J usage is TRBJ2-1; D is perhaps TRBD1 (6 bases). The CDR3 consists of 14 residues. The germline gives CDR1 MNHEY, CDR2 SMNVEV (reference sequence). The V and J ends lost 7 bases and 5 bases respectively, with 15 bases between them.

The chain recombines TRBV28 with TRBJ1-6, with a weak D call TRBD1 (5 bases). Trimming left V 3 bases short and J 7 bases short, with 19 bases between. In germline, CDR1 is MDHEN, CDR2 SYDVKM. This CDR3 spans 17 amino acids. The chain's CDR3 is CASSLRTFKLANSPLHF. DNA for the CDR3: TGTGCCAGCAGTTTGCGGACATTTAAGTTGGCAAATTCACCCCTCCACTTT.

This clone was counted between two and nine times. The sample has other DNA sequences that encode this CDR3 too. The chain uses TRBV12-3 or TRBV12-4 and TRBJ1-3; D unresolved. Deletions cut 5 bases from V and 1 base from J, with 6 bases between. The CDR3 length is 13 residues. This CDR3 is CASSRSSGNTIYF. Here the CDR3 DNA reads TGTGCCAGCAGTCGTAGTTCTGGAAACACCATATATTTT.

The V and J genes are TRBV27 and TRBJ1-3, with D uncertain. The germline V gene has CDR1 MNHEY and CDR2 SMNVEV (reference sequence). The germline V and J ends were trimmed by 6 bases and 2 bases, with 8 bases remaining between them. The CDR3 has 13 residues. Here the CDR3 DNA reads TGTGCCAGCAGGGAGATACCTGGAAACACCATATATTTT. It codes for CASREIPGNTIYF.

This sequence joins TRBV7-2 and TRBJ1-5; D gene ambiguous. Per germline, CDR1 SGHTA and CDR2 FQGNSA. The CDR3 loop spans 14 amino acids. V was pared by 5 bases and J by 3 bases, with 11 bases between. In DNA, the CDR3 is TGTGCCAGCAGCAGAGTCTCCCCCAATCAGCCCCAGCATTTT. It codes for CASSRVSPNQPQHF.

The chain links TRBV5-1 to TRBJ2-3; a weak D match, TRBD1 (6 bases). The germline V gene has CDR1 SGHRS and CDR2 YFSETQ. The V end lost 4 bases, the J end lost 2 bases, and 17 bases lay between the germline ends. CDR3 size: 16 residues. CDR3 in amino acids: CASSLGLRQATDTQYF. The DNA for the CDR3 is TGCGCCAGCAGCCTCGGTTTGAGACAGGCCACAGATACGCAGTATTTT.

The J gene is TRBJ2-2, the V gene TRBV3-1 (or the pseudogene TRBV3-2); the match to TRBD2 covers 9 bases. This CDR3 has 17 amino acids. Germline CDR1 LGHDT, CDR2 YNNKEL (reference sequence). V was clipped by 4 bases and J by 4 bases; unmatched bases: 10. In nucleotides, the CDR3 is TGTGCCAGCAGCCCACACTATACTAGCGGGCGCACCGGGGAGCTGTTTTTT. It is translated as CASSPHYTSGRTGELFF.

This chain links TRBV11-3 with TRBJ2-7; TRBD1 matches 10 bases. Trimming at V came to 4 bases and at J to 5 bases, leaving 11 bases not matched to a gene. CDR3 length: 16 residues. Germline CDR1 reads SGHNT; CDR2 reads YENEEA. The DNA for the CDR3 is TGTGCCAGCAGCTCCCTCGGGACAGGGGCTATGAACGAGCAGTACTTC. Protein product: CASSSLGTGAMNEQYF. Full variable domain (rest looked up from reference TRBV11-3 and TRBJ2-7): EAGVVQSPRYKIIEKKQPVAFWCNPISGHNTLYWYLQNLGQGPELLIRYENEEAVDDSQLPKDRFSAERLKGVDSTLKIQPAELGDSAVYLCASSSLGTGAMNEQYFGPGTRLTVT.

The genes are TRBV7-2 and TRBJ1-2; D uncertain. V was trimmed by 5 bases and J by 6 bases, leaving 13 bases between them. CDR3 length: 13 amino acids. CDR1 is SGHTA, CDR2 FQGNSA, per germline. CDR3 sequence: CASSPRRGHGYTF. The CDR3 DNA reads TGTGCCAGCAGCCCGAGAAGAGGGCATGGCTACACCTTC. The full variable domain, with the rest looked up from reference TRBV7-2 and TRBJ1-2, is GAGVSQSPSNKVTEKGKDVELRCDPISGHTALYWYRQSLGQGLEFLIYFQGNSAPDKSGLPSDRFSAERTGGSVSTLTIQRTQQEDSAVYLCASSPRRGHGYTFGSGTRLTVV.

J is TRBJ1-2 and V is TRBV5-1, with D tentatively TRBD1 (6 bases). Per the germline V gene, CDR1 is SGHRS and CDR2 is YFSETQ. The CDR3 consists of 12 residues. V was cut by 2 bases and J by 7 bases, with 9 bases left in between. The chain's CDR3 is CASSLGGRGYTF. The CDR3 DNA reads TGCGCCAGCAGCTTAGGGGGTCGTGGCTACACCTTC.

J is TRBJ2-5 and V is TRBV19; TRBD1 might be the D (5 bases). Looked up from germline, CDR1 is LNHDA and CDR2 is SQIVND (reference sequence). With 8 bases removed from V and 6 bases from J, the gap between germline ends came to 13 bases. This CDR3 is built from 12 residues. The CDR3 sequence is CASSDTRKTQYF. The CDR3, as DNA: TGTGCCAGTTCGGACACTCGTAAGACCCAGTACTTC.

This clone has a handful of counts. The rearrangement uses TRBV28 and TRBJ2-7, with 7 bases identical to TRBD2. This CDR3 region has 15 residues. Per the germline V gene, CDR1 is MDHEN and CDR2 is SYDVKM. The V gene end was trimmed by 6 bases and the J gene end by 2 bases; junction bases not matched to a gene: 10. The CDR3 protein is CASRPTGGTAYEQYF. The DNA for the CDR3 is TGTGCCAGCAGACCCACCGGGGGGACCGCCTACGAGCAGTACTTC.